What follows are 8 T cell receptor beta chains derived from one specimen sequenced in a study of shared clonotypes between healthy human individuals. Measured with immunoSEQ multiplex PCR; TCRdb has only the in-frame clones, and not every one. The sample lists fewer than 650,000 clones; 70% to 80% were seen once. Specimen: PBMCs. The receptors come from a woman in her thirties or forties in good health. Some clones in this sample may be carry-over from other donors' samples.

On this clone itself: A much larger clone differs from this one at a single base, so this may be a read error. Other DNA sequences in the same sample also yield this CDR3. V and J are TRBV29-1 and TRBJ2-1; D uncertain. Germline assignment: CDR1 SQVTM and CDR2 ANQGSEA. This CDR3 has 14 residues. V lost 7 bases to trimming and J lost 3 bases, with 16 bases between them. The CDR3, as DNA: TGCAGCGCCAACAACAGAGCTATCTACAATGAGCAGTTCTTC. Translating gives CSANNRAIYNEQFF.

The V call is TRBV7-3, the J call TRBJ2-3; 10 bases align to TRBD2. V was clipped by 6 bases and J by 8 bases; unmatched bases: 17. Germline lookup yields CDR1 SGHTA and CDR2 FQGTGA. The CDR3 has 17 residues. CDR3 nucleotides: TGTGCCAGCAGGTTCGGAGCGGGAGGGCCCGGTGGGGCTACGCAGTATTTT. Protein product: CASRFGAGGPGGATQYF.

This clone was seen a single time. The V and J genes are TRBV19 and TRBJ1-4; D might be TRBD1 (6 bases). The CDR3 runs 14 residues. Germline CDR1 reads LNHDA; CDR2 reads SQIVND (reference sequence). Trimming left V 5 bases short and J 6 bases short, with 13 bases between. CDR3 nucleotide sequence: TGTGCCAGTAGTCAGAGGGGGGATCATGAAAAACTGTTTTTT. The encoded protein is CASSQRGDHEKLFF.

In its sample, this clone was seen a few times. The gene calls are TRBV7-8 and TRBJ1-6, with 7 bases identical to TRBD1. The CDR3 has 14 residues. V gave up 5 bases and J gave up 5 bases; unmatched junction bases: 3. Germline CDR1 SGHVS, CDR2 FQNEAQ. The CDR3 is CASSGTVDNSPLHF. CDR3 bases: TGTGCCAGCAGCGGGACAGTAGATAATTCACCCCTCCACTTT. Variable domain in full (rest from reference TRBV7-8 and TRBJ1-6): GAGVSQSPRYKVAKRGQDVALRCDPISGHVSLFWYQQALGQGPEFLTYFQNEAQLDKSGLPSDRFFAERPEGSVSTLKIQRTQQEDSAVYLCASSGTVDNSPLHFGNGTRLTVT.

The chain uses TRBV28 and TRBJ1-1, with D hard to call. V was clipped by 10 bases and J by 2 bases, with 20 bases between them. Germline lookup yields CDR1 MDHEN and CDR2 SYDVKM. The CDR3 consists of 15 residues. The CDR3 sequence: CATDPSAGPNTEAFF. CDR3 nucleotide sequence: TGTGCCACCGACCCCTCGGCAGGTCCCAACACTGAAGCTTTCTTT.

V and J are TRBV5-1 and TRBJ2-3, with 12 bases aligning to TRBD2. V lost 4 bases, J lost 5 bases, and 8 bases stayed unmatched. The V gene's germline CDR1 is SGHRS and CDR2 YFSETQ. This CDR3 is 16 amino acids long. This chain's CDR3 is CASSPTLAGGGDTQYF. CDR3 DNA: TGCGCCAGCAGCCCAACACTAGCGGGAGGTGGAGATACGCAGTATTTT.

Worth noting for this clone: Other DNA sequences in the sample encode the same CDR3. The J gene is TRBJ2-7, the V gene TRBV11-2; 8 bases fit TRBD2. The CDR3 sequence is 15 residues long. With V trimmed by 1 base and J by 3 bases, 5 bases remained unmatched. Germline V gene lookup returns CDR1 SGHAT and CDR2 FQNNGV. CDR3 region: CASSLGLAGGYEQYF. The CDR3 DNA is TGTGCCAGCAGCTTAGGCCTAGCGGGTGGCTACGAGCAGTACTTC.

This rearrangement joins TRBV6-1 to TRBJ2-1; a possible D gene is TRBD2 (5 bases). The CDR3 has 15 amino acids. Trimming took off 3 bases at V and 6 bases at J, with 15 bases between the two ends. In germline, CDR1 is MNHNS, CDR2 SASEGT. In DNA, the CDR3 is TGTGCCAGCAGTGAGTACCTAGCCCAGCGCAATGAGCAGTTCTTC. It encodes CASSEYLAQRNEQFF.